A selection of T cell receptor beta chains follows, all from one sample in a study of T-cell reconstitution after alpha-beta-depleted transplantation in children. TCRdb used MiXCR to reprocess the PCR reads, holding one entry per CDR3 protein. The top ten hold approximately 13% of the sample, which has approximately 170,000 distinct CDR3 sequences, approximately 12% seen once. This sample comprised PBMCs, obtained before TCRalphabeta/CD19-depleted stem cell transplant. The receptors were sampled from a boy younger than 10 with acute myeloid leukemia, due to receive a stem cell transplant. CDR3s include the opening cysteine and the closing phenylalanine or tryptophan. Each record gives: V gene, clone size, J gene, CDR3 length, D gene, CDR3 DNA, CDR3 protein. The D gene is left open where the match is weak. Rows may omit the clone size; those that give it use once, few, many or a size class.

>TRBV5-1|many|TRBJ2-1|15|TRBD1
TGCGCCAGCAGCTTGGGGACAGGCCTTATCAATGAGCAGTTCTTC
CASSLGTGLINEQFF
>TRBV27|many|TRBJ2-1|13|-
TGTGCCAGCAGTTTGGGTGGGTTAGATGAGCAGTTCTTC
CASSLGGLDEQFF
>TRBV7-2|many|TRBJ2-5|15|TRBD2
TGTGCCAGCAGCTTACTCTTTAGCGGGGGGGAGACCCAGTACTTC
CASSLLFSGGETQYF
>TRBV30|-|TRBJ1-1|13|-
TGTGCCTGGGGACAAGGGCTGGGGACTGAAGCTTTCTTT
CAWGQGLGTEAFF
>TRBV29-1|many|TRBJ1-1|15|-
TGCAGCGTTGAACGTTCGGGACCCGAGAACACTGAAGCTTTCTTT
CSVERSGPENTEAFF
>TRBV5-1|many|TRBJ2-1|15|-
TGCGCCAGCAGCCCGGGAACTAGGACCGACAATGAGCAGTTCTTC
CASSPGTRTDNEQFF
>TRBV6-1|-|TRBJ2-7|15|-
TGTGCCAGCAGCCGCACAGGGATTGGGTCCTACGAGCAGTACTTC
CASSRTGIGSYEQYF
>TRBV5-6|many|TRBJ2-3|18|-
TGTGCCAGCAGCTTGTCCAACCTCCAGGTCCCGACTTCAAATACGCAGTATTTT
CASSLSNLQVPTSNTQYF
>TRBV11-2|many|TRBJ2-3|17|TRBD2
TGTGCCAGCAGCCCTTTCGGTAGCGGGGGTCGCACAGATACGCAGTATTTT
CASSPFGSGGRTDTQYF
>TRBV12-3/TRBV12-4|many|TRBJ2-3|13|-
TGTGCCAGCAGTCCAACCGTCAGAGATACGCAGTATTTT
CASSPTVRDTQYF
>TRBV15|many|TRBJ1-5|16|TRBD1
TGTGCCACCAGCAGAGGATATGAGGGGGCCGGGCAGCCCCAGCATTTT
CATSRGYEGAGQPQHF
>TRBV11-3|-|TRBJ1-5|15|TRBD1
TGTGCCAGCAGCTCAGGGGGGTACGATGAACAGCCCCAGCATTTT
CASSSGGYDEQPQHF
>TRBV5-1|many|TRBJ1-6|15|TRBD1
TGCGCCAGCAGCAGGGACAGCAGTAATAATTCACCCCTCCACTTT
CASSRDSSNNSPLHF
>TRBV14|many|TRBJ2-1|17|-
TGTGCCAGCAGCCAAGCGGCCCCATGGTTTTCCTACAATGAGCAGTTCTTC
CASSQAAPWFSYNEQFF
>TRBV4-2|many|TRBJ1-4|18|-
TGTGCCAGCAGCCAAGACGAGAGAGGGCACATTTTTGATGAAAAACTGTTTTTT
CASSQDERGHIFDEKLFF
>TRBV27|few|TRBJ1-2|15|-
TGTGCCAGCAGTTACGCGGGGGGGGGAGACAGTGGCTACACCTTC
CASSYAGGGDSGYTF
>TRBV20-1|many|TRBJ2-5|13|TRBD2
TGCAGTGCGCCGACTAGCGAACAAGAGACCCAGTACTTC
CSAPTSEQETQYF
>TRBV27|many|TRBJ2-7|17|TRBD1
TGTGCCAGCAGTTTGTGGGCGGGACAGGGCCACGGTACCGAGCAGTACTTC
CASSLWAGQGHGTEQYF
>TRBV28|many|TRBJ2-1|17|-
TGTGCCAGCAGTTTATCACTAGCCCAGAAGGGTCACAATGAGCAGTTCTTC
CASSLSLAQKGHNEQFF
>TRBV6-4|many|TRBJ2-1|14|-
TGTGCCAGCAGTGATACGGGAGCCCACAATGAGCAGTTCTTC
CASSDTGAHNEQFF
>TRBV7-2|many|TRBJ2-1|17|-
TGTGCCAGCAGCCAAGGGTCCGGGGAAGGCCCCTACAATGAGCAGTTCTTC
CASSQGSGEGPYNEQFF
>TRBV27|many|TRBJ2-5|14|-
TGTGCCAGCAGTGCCACCTATGGGGTCGAGACCCAGTACTTC
CASSATYGVETQYF
>TRBV20-1|many|TRBJ1-1|12|-
TGCAGTGCTAGACGGGGCGGGACACAAGCTTTCTTT
CSARRGGTQAFF
>TRBV7-9|many|TRBJ2-1|15|TRBD2
TGTGCCAGCAGCTTGGGACTAGCGGGAGTAAATGGGCAGTTCTTC
CASSLGLAGVNGQFF
>TRBV10-2|-|TRBJ1-5|12|TRBD1
TGCGCCAGCGGACAGGGTTATCAGCCCCAGCATTTT
CASGQGYQPQHF
>TRBV30|few|TRBJ2-3|14|TRBD2
TGTGCCTGGACCGCAGGACTAGCGGTGGATACGCAGTATTTT
CAWTAGLAVDTQYF
>TRBV12-3/TRBV12-4|many|TRBJ2-1|14|-
TGTGCCAGCAGATTGTACGGCGGAAACAATGAGCAGTTCTTC
CASRLYGGNNEQFF
>TRBV29-1|many|TRBJ1-2|10|-
TGCAGCGTTGATAGGGGTGGCTACACCTTC
CSVDRGGYTF
>TRBV12-3/TRBV12-4|many|TRBJ2-1|14|-
TGTGCCAGCACCGCCCTGACAGACAACAATGAGCAGTTCTTC
CASTALTDNNEQFF
>TRBV4-1|many|TRBJ2-1|15|-
TGCGCCAGCAGCCATGTCTTGGGGGCGGTGGGTGAGCAGTTCTTC
CASSHVLGAVGEQFF
>TRBV9|many|TRBJ1-2|16|-
TGTGCCAGCAGCGCCCCCTTGACGGGTGACGACTATGGCTACACCTTC
CASSAPLTGDDYGYTF
>TRBV7-9|few|TRBJ2-3|13|-
TGTGCCAGCAGCTGGATGGAGGGGGCTCCATGGCATTTT
CASSWMEGAPWHF
>TRBV20-1|many|TRBJ2-3|14|-
TGCAGTGCTGGGGACTCCCCCCTCAAGGATACGCAGTATTTT
CSAGDSPLKDTQYF
>TRBV4-1|many|TRBJ1-6|16|TRBD1
TGCGCCAGCAGCCAACTACAGGGGGCTCTGAATTCACCCCTCCACTTT
CASSQLQGALNSPLHF